Presented here are 18 T cell receptor beta chains from one specimen sequenced in a study of T-cell memory formation after mild COVID-19. TCRdb processed the 5' RACE reads anew with MiXCR; each CDR3 protein has one entry. This table has just over 400,000 distinct CDR3 sequences, roughly a quarter appearing once. The material sequenced was PBMCs or a T cell subset sorted from them (not recorded which). The origin of the receptors is an adult woman who had mild COVID-19 (a few samples of this study predate the infection). Cell type and time point are not known.

This sequence joins TRBV24-1 and TRBJ2-5; 8 nucleotides agree with TRBD2. Trimming removed 5 bases from V and 4 bases from J; junction bases left unmatched: 5. The CDR3 runs to 14 residues. Germline assignment: CDR1 KGHDR and CDR2 SFDVKD. The CDR3 region has the DNA TGTGCCACCAGTGTGGCGGGGGGCCCAGAGACCCAGTACTTC. This sequence encodes CATSVAGGPETQYF.

The chain has TRBV7-9 and TRBJ2-5; maybe TRBD2 (6 bases). This CDR3 spans 16 amino acids. From germline, CDR1 is SEHNR and CDR2 FQNEAQ (reference sequence). V dropped 4 bases and J dropped 4 bases, with 19 bases sitting between them. CDR3 region: CASSSLRDPGVETQYF. The CDR3, as DNA: TGTGCCAGCAGCTCCCTACGGGACCCGGGGGTAGAGACCCAGTACTTC.

The chain links TRBV12-3 or TRBV12-4 to TRBJ1-1; D gene ambiguous. This CDR3 contains 14 residues. Between the trimmed V and J ends, which lost 2 bases and 4 bases, there was a span of 11 bases. The CDR3 sequence: CASSLSLRGTEAFF. CDR3 sequence (DNA): TGTGCCAGCAGTTTAAGTCTGCGGGGCACTGAAGCTTTCTTT.

The chain joins TRBV19 to TRBJ1-1; D ambiguous. Germline values: CDR1 LNHDA, CDR2 SQIVND (reference sequence). V lost 6 bases, J lost 0 bases, and 8 bases lay in between. CDR3 size: 13 residues. CDR3 nucleotides: TGTGCCAGTAGCCCCGTAGTGAACACTGAAGCTTTCTTT. Protein product: CASSPVVNTEAFF.

The chain recombines TRBV6-5 with TRBJ1-1; no reliable D call. This CDR3 has 13 amino acids. Trimming shortened V by 5 bases and J by 3 bases, and 10 bases separated the two germline ends. Per the germline V gene, CDR1 is MNHEY and CDR2 is SVGAGI. The CDR3 loop reads CASSVGWDTEAFF. CDR3 coding DNA: TGTGCCAGCAGTGTTGGGTGGGACACTGAAGCTTTCTTT.

This clonotype was counted a few times. V is TRBV20-1 and J is TRBJ1-3; tentatively, D is TRBD1 (5 bases). Germline CDR1 and CDR2: DFQATT and SNEGSKA (reference sequence). The CDR3 is 15 amino acids. Trimming took 1 base from V and 2 from J, leaving 12 bases between them. This chain's CDR3 is CSARVRVGPGNTIYF. CDR3 coding DNA: TGCAGTGCTAGAGTCAGGGTCGGGCCTGGAAACACCATATATTTT.

This clonotype has ten or more counts. The chain carries TRBV11-2 and TRBJ2-1, with 15 positions matching TRBD2. The CDR3 totals 17 residues. V dropped 5 bases and J dropped 4; count of bases not matched to a gene: 6. Germline-derived CDR1 and CDR2 are SGHAT and FQNNGV. For the CDR3, the DNA is TGTGCCAGCAGCCCGGGGACTAGCGGGGGGCTATACAATGAGCAGTTCTTC. Encoded protein: CASSPGTSGGLYNEQFF.

The chain links TRBV27 to TRBJ1-1; 8 bases agree with TRBD1. Germline V gene sequence: CDR1 MNHEY, CDR2 SMNVEV (reference sequence). CDR3 length: 16 residues. V shed 8 bases and J 1 base; nucleotides not matched to a gene: 12. CDR3 nucleotides: TGTGCCAGCGTCGGGACAGGATCGTACCCGAACACTGAAGCTTTCTTT. The encoded protein is CASVGTGSYPNTEAFF.

V and J are TRBV3-1 and TRBJ2-5; 13 bases agree with TRBD2. The CDR3 consists of 15 residues. Germline CDR1 reads LGHDT; CDR2 reads YNNKEL (reference sequence). J lost 4 bases, V lost 5 bases, and 4 bases had no gene match. The CDR3 DNA reads as TGTGCCAGCAGCAGGACTAGCGGGAGCTTAGAGACCCAGTACTTC. As protein: CASSRTSGSLETQYF.

The chain recombines TRBV3-1 with TRBJ2-1; D may be TRBD2 (5 bases). Trimming shortened V by 0 bases and J by 2 bases, and 20 bases separated the two germline ends. The CDR3 totals 19 residues. The V gene's germline CDR1 is LGHDT and CDR2 YNNKEL (reference sequence). The chain's CDR3 is CASSQEGGGEPLPYNEQFF. The CDR3 DNA reads TGTGCCAGCAGCCAAGAGGGCGGTGGGGAGCCCCTACCCTACAATGAGCAGTTCTTC.

This chain joins TRBV9 and TRBJ2-2; 7 bases map to TRBD1. V lost 0 bases, J lost 0 bases, and 5 bases stayed unmatched. The CDR3 spans 17 residues. The V gene's germline CDR1 is SGDLS and CDR2 YYNGEE. CDR3 coding DNA: TGTGCCAGCAGCGTAGCCCCCACAGGGGCGAACACCGGGGAGCTGTTTTTT. It specifies CASSVAPTGANTGELFF.

This clonotype was counted ten times or more. The chain couples TRBV20-1 to TRBJ2-3, with no clear D. The length of the CDR3 is 13 residues. The germline V and J ends were trimmed by 2 bases and 0 bases, with 6 bases remaining between them. Per germline, CDR1 DFQATT and CDR2 SNEGSKA (reference sequence). The CDR3 region is CSARPLSTDTQYF. In DNA, the CDR3 is TGCAGTGCTAGACCTCTGAGCACAGATACGCAGTATTTT.

V usage is TRBV7-3 and J usage is TRBJ2-1; the D gene is possibly TRBD1 (6 bases). The V end was cut by 1 base, the J end by 10 bases, with 8 bases between. The CDR3 covers 12 residues. Germline loops: CDR1 SGHTA, CDR2 FQGTGA. CDR3: CASSLKGDEQFF. CDR3 bases: TGTGCCAGCAGCTTAAAGGGGGACGAGCAGTTCTTC.

This clonotype appeared many times. The rearrangement uses TRBV27 and TRBJ1-5, with D unresolved. This CDR3 has 13 residues. The V gene's germline CDR1 is MNHEY and CDR2 SMNVEV (reference sequence). The V and J ends lost 6 bases and 7 bases respectively, with 13 bases between them. CDR3 sequence (DNA): TGTGCCAGCAGCCGGAACTGGGAGCAGCCCCAGCATTTT. Translated: CASSRNWEQPQHF.

This clonotype was counted a few times. The chain combines TRBV7-2 with TRBJ2-1, with 7 bases identical to TRBD2. Per the germline V gene, CDR1 is SGHTA and CDR2 is FQGNSA. This CDR3 is 13 amino acids long. Trimming cost V 1 base and J 9 bases; bases outside gene matches: 3. CDR3 protein: CASSLGEGGEQFF. The CDR3 DNA reads as TGTGCCAGCAGCTTAGGGGAGGGTGGTGAGCAGTTCTTC.

The gene calls are TRBV10-3 and TRBJ1-5; possibly TRBD1 for D (5 bases). Trimming removed 10 bases at V and 1 base at J, with 8 bases between. Germline V gives CDR1 ENHRY, CDR2 SYGVKD. This CDR3 is built from 12 residues. For the CDR3, the DNA is TGTGCCACCCAGGGAAGCAATCAGCCCCAGCATTTT. It yields the protein CATQGSNQPQHF.

This clonotype was seen only a few times. The chain uses TRBV19 and TRBJ2-3, with 9 bases that match TRBD1. Germline loops: CDR1 LNHDA, CDR2 SQIVND (reference sequence). V dropped 5 bases and J dropped 4; count of bases not matched to a gene: 4. There are 14 residues in the CDR3. The CDR3 nucleotides are TGTGCCAGTAGTTGGACAGGGGCTGCAGATACGCAGTATTTT. The encoded protein is CASSWTGAADTQYF.

The chain recombines TRBV6-2 or TRBV6-3 with TRBJ1-2, with 11 bases fitting TRBD1. The CDR3 length is 15 residues. CDR1 MNHEY and CDR2 SVGEGT come from the germline V gene. With 5 bases clipped from V and 4 bases from J, the junction kept 6 bases outside the gene matches. CDR3 in amino acids: CASSPPGQGAYGYTF. Written as DNA, the CDR3 is TGTGCCAGCAGTCCCCCCGGACAGGGGGCCTATGGCTACACCTTC.